A single TCR beta chain is shown here with its context. The target antigen is unknown. In the library, unique molecular identifiers were attached to individual cDNA molecules. TCRdb reprocessed the RACE reads via MiXCR and lists one record per CDR3 protein. The sample contains about 87,000 distinct CDR3 sequences, around 9.6% of which appear only once. The data belong to a study of human T cells and chemical hapten exposure. Findings of the study overall: TCRs above 1 in 1000 frequency stayed constant with DPC sensitization.

Per germline, CDR1 SGHTA and CDR2 FQGNSA. The ends were cut back, 5 bases at V and 0 bases at J, with 10 bases in the middle. This CDR3 region has 14 residues. This sample's time point: pre-sensitization, week 0. The treatment was: therapeutic diphenylcyclopropenone sensitization with weekly scalp DPC. This specimen was whole blood, taken in connection with sensitization to the hapten diphenylcyclopropenone (DPC). The clonotype comes from a woman aged 40 to 50 with alopecia areata. Some clones in this sample may be carry-over from other donors' samples. The chain is built from TRBV7-2 and TRBJ1-1, with D hard to call. The CDR3 sequence is CASSPSFLNTEAFF. The CDR3 DNA reads as TGTGCCAGCAGCCCAAGTTTCCTGAACACTGAAGCTTTCTTT.